A single sample gave rise to the 8 T cell receptor beta chains below, sequenced in a study of PD-L1 blockade in urothelial cancer (dated by TCRdb to 2016 to 2017). Libraries were constructed by the immunoSEQ multiplex PCR assay. The immuneACCESS repertoire file appears here via TCRdb, limited to in-frame rearrangements. These files lack a portion of the clones; in checked studies, under half of the deficit traces to unresolved V genes, and the cause of the others is not known. This sample is represented by 80,000 to 130,000 clones; approximately 90% of them were singletons. Jointly, the top ten make up 0.92% of the sample. The material sequenced was PBMCs, taken around atezolizumab (anti-PD-L1) treatment. The receptors stem from a woman of 80 years or more with urothelial cancer.

The chain joins TRBV10-1 to TRBJ1-1; 8 nucleotides align to TRBD1. The CDR3 spans 14 residues. Losses at the gene ends were 4 bases for V and 6 bases for J; bases not matched to a gene: 7. Germline CDR1 reads WNHNN; CDR2 reads SYGVQD (reference sequence). CDR3 sequence (DNA): TGCGCCAGCAGTGCCAGGACAGGGTCAGCTGAAGCTTTCTTT. Translation: CASSARTGSAEAFF.

This clone was found once. The rearrangement uses TRBV30 and TRBJ2-5; 7 positions match TRBD2. Germline V gene lookup returns CDR1 GTSNPN and CDR2 SVGIG (reference sequence). The V and J ends lost 0 bases and 1 base, in that order; junction bases with no gene match: 8. The CDR3 spans 16 residues. CDR3 bases: TGTGCCTGGAGTGTTTTGGGCGGGAGAGCCCAAGAGACCCAGTACTTC. It yields the protein CAWSVLGGRAQETQYF.

J is TRBJ1-1 and V is TRBV6-1, with D perhaps matching TRBD1 (5 bases). The CDR3 contains 13 residues. CDR1 and CDR2 (germline): MNHNS, SASEGT. V lost 7 bases and J 5 bases, leaving 14 bases between the germline ends. The CDR3 coding sequence is TGTGCCAGCACTCCCTGGGGGGAAACTGAAGCTTTCTTT. Translation gives CASTPWGETEAFF.

CDR3 DNA: TGTGCCAGCTCACGCGACAGTTATGGCGAGCAGTTCTTC. Translation gives CASSRDSYGEQFF. The chain has TRBV18 and TRBJ2-1; perhaps TRBD1 as D (5 bases). The germline V gene has CDR1 KGHSH and CDR2 LQKENI. The CDR3 is 13 amino acids. The V end was cut by 4 bases, the J end by 10 bases, with 14 bases between. The full variable domain, rest sourced from reference TRBV18 and TRBJ2-1, is NAGVMQNPRHLVRRRGQEARLRCSPMKGHSHVYWYRQLPEEGLKFMVYLQKENIIDESGMPKERFSAEFPKEGPSILRIQQVVRGDSAAYFCASSRDSYGEQFFGPGTRLTVL.

This chain joins TRBV2 and TRBJ1-3; weak D call: TRBD1 (5 bases). With 0 bases removed from V and 0 bases from J, the gap between germline ends came to 12 bases. CDR1 and CDR2 (germline): SNHLY, FYNNEI. CDR3 length equals 17 residues. This CDR3 reads CASSEALGALSGNTIYF. CDR3 nucleotides: TGTGCCAGCAGTGAAGCGCTTGGGGCACTCTCTGGAAACACCATATATTTT. Drawing the rest from reference TRBV2 and TRBJ1-3, the complete variable domain is EPEVTQTPSHQVTQMGQEVILRCVPISNHLYFYWYRQILGQKVEFLVSFYNNEISEKSEIFDDQFSVERPDGSNFTLKIRSTKLEDSAMYFCASSEALGALSGNTIYFGEGSWLTVV.

This clone appeared once. This chain connects TRBV19 to TRBJ1-5; D gene unclear. Deletions cut 3 bases from V and 3 bases from J, with 18 bases between. Germline CDR1 reads LNHDA; CDR2 reads SQIVND (reference sequence). The CDR3 is made up of 17 amino acids. In DNA, the CDR3 is TGTGCCAGTAGTATTGGGCGGGTTTTCGGGGACAATCAGCCCCAGCATTTT. Translated: CASSIGRVFGDNQPQHF. Complete variable domain (other parts from reference TRBV19 and TRBJ1-5): DGGITQSPKYLFRKEGQNVTLSCEQNLNHDAMYWYRQDPGQGLRLIYYSQIVNDFQKGDIAEGYSVSREKKESFPLTVTSAQKNPTAFYLCASSIGRVFGDNQPQHFGDGTRLSIL.

Only one count was recorded for this clone. The V and J genes are TRBV6-1 and TRBJ1-4, with D perhaps matching TRBD1 (5 bases). V was shortened by 10 bases and J by 5 bases, with 20 bases between the two germline ends. In germline, CDR1 is MNHNS, CDR2 SASEGT. The CDR3 length is 15 residues. The CDR3 DNA reads TGTGCCATCGGGGACTTTGGGACGTCAAATGAAAAACTGTTTTTT. Translation: CAIGDFGTSNEKLFF.

The chain links TRBV7-7 to TRBJ2-1; D gene unclear. Germline CDR1 and CDR2: SSHAT and FNYEAQ (reference sequence). With 0 bases removed from V and 10 bases from J, the gap between germline ends came to 10 bases. This CDR3 spans 13 amino acids. CDR3 residues: CASSLASAREQFF. CDR3 coding DNA: TGTGCCAGCAGCTTAGCGTCCGCGCGGGAGCAGTTCTTC.